These 19 T cell receptor beta chains were sequenced from one sample in a study of T cells after posttransplantation cyclophosphamide. The naive gate required viable CD3+CD4+ or CD3+CD8+ cells with CCR7+CD45RA+CD45RO-CD95-CD27+CD28+ phenotype. TCRdb's copy holds only in-frame clones and misses some; the assay was immunoSEQ multiplex PCR. Counted here are about 30,000 clones, 75% to 95% occurring once; the ten biggest clones make up approximately 0.1%. Material: naive CD4+ T cells sorted from blood. All receptors derive from a man aged 25 to 45 in good health and a related stem cell transplant donor.

This chain connects TRBV13 to TRBJ2-3, with 9 bases lining up with TRBD2. This CDR3 has 16 amino acids. Per germline, CDR1 PRHDT and CDR2 FYEKMQ (reference sequence). V gave up 5 bases and J gave up 5 bases; unmatched junction bases: 11. DNA for the CDR3: TGTGCCAGCAGCCTCCGTAGCGGGGGAGAGAAAGATACGCAGTATTTT. This gives the protein CASSLRSGGEKDTQYF.

This clone was seen a handful of times. This rearrangement joins TRBV2 to TRBJ2-2; 7 bases are a match to TRBD1. The CDR3 length is 17 residues. With 4 bases clipped from V and 0 bases from J, the junction kept 8 bases outside the gene matches. The germline V gene encodes CDR1 SNHLY and CDR2 FYNNEI. CDR3 protein: CASSAPGTAANTGELFF. CDR3 nucleotides: TGTGCCAGCAGTGCCCCCGGGACAGCCGCGAACACCGGGGAGCTGTTTTTT.

This chain links TRBV15 with TRBJ2-7; no firm D call. CDR3 length equals 14 residues. Deletions cut 0 bases from V and 2 bases from J, with 8 bases between. Per the germline V gene, CDR1 is LNHNV and CDR2 is YYDKDF (reference sequence). This CDR3 is CATSRDPGPYEQYF. The DNA for the CDR3 is TGTGCCACCAGCAGAGATCCCGGTCCCTACGAGCAGTACTTC.

This clone was counted a single time. This chain links TRBV6-6 with TRBJ1-6, with 10 positions matching TRBD1. With V trimmed by 3 bases and J by 9 bases, 8 bases remained unmatched. Germline V gene data show CDR1 as MNHNY and CDR2 as SVGAGI (reference sequence). The CDR3 has 16 residues. The CDR3 bases are TGTGCCAGCAGTTATGGGCGGGACAGGGGTAGTTCACCCCTCCACTTT. Translating gives CASSYGRDRGSSPLHF.

The gene calls are TRBV20-1 and TRBJ2-5, with D unresolved. Germline V gives CDR1 DFQATT, CDR2 SNEGSKA (reference sequence). Trimming cost V 3 bases and J 4 bases, with 6 bases left between them. The CDR3 is 11 residues long. The CDR3 DNA reads TGCAGTGCTAGGACTGTAGAGACCCAGTACTTC. It yields the protein CSARTVETQYF.

CDR3 amino acids: CASSPLRGAGYGYTF. Here the CDR3 DNA reads TGTGCCAGCAGCCCACTCAGGGGCGCAGGCTATGGCTACACCTTC. The rearrangement links TRBV5-6 to TRBJ1-2; tentatively, D is TRBD1 (6 bases). The CDR3 extends over 15 amino acids. V was clipped by 4 bases and J by 4 bases, with 17 bases between them. CDR1 and CDR2 (germline): SGHDT, YYEEEE.

The CDR3 sequence is CASSVDPDRNNEKLFF. The DNA for the CDR3 is TGTGCCAGCAGCGTAGATCCGGACAGAAATAATGAAAAACTGTTTTTT. The V call is TRBV9, the J call TRBJ1-4, with D tentatively TRBD1 (6 bases). V lost 0 bases and J lost 4, with 13 bases in between. Germline V gene data show CDR1 as SGDLS and CDR2 as YYNGEE. This CDR3 region has 16 residues. The full variable domain, rest sourced from reference TRBV9 and TRBJ1-4, is DSGVTQTPKHLITATGQRVTLRCSPRSGDLSVYWYQQSLDQGLQFLIQYYNGEERAKGNILERFSAQQFPDLHSELNLSSLELGDSALYFCASSVDPDRNNEKLFFGSGTQLSVL.

CDR3 bases: TGTGCCAGCAGTTACTTGGCTAGCGGGGGCTACGAGCAGTACTTC. Translating gives CASSYLASGGYEQYF. This sequence joins TRBV6-5 and TRBJ2-7; 10 nucleotides line up with TRBD2. V dropped 1 base and J dropped 3; count of bases not matched to a gene: 3. The germline CDR1 and CDR2 sequences are MNHEY and SVGAGI. The CDR3 totals 15 residues.

The chain uses TRBV28 and TRBJ1-5; 11 bases agree with TRBD1. This CDR3 spans 15 amino acids. V shed 2 bases and J 6 bases; nucleotides not matched to a gene: 3. Per the germline V gene, CDR1 is MDHEN and CDR2 is SYDVKM. In DNA, the CDR3 is TGTGCCAGCAGTTTAGGGACAGGGGGGGCTCAGCCCCAGCATTTT. Protein product: CASSLGTGGAQPQHF.

The chain joins TRBV28 to TRBJ2-1; 8 nucleotides agree with TRBD1. CDR3 size: 14 residues. Germline V gives CDR1 MDHEN, CDR2 SYDVKM. V shed 3 bases, J shed 7 bases, and the junction held 5 bases outside the gene matches. The CDR3 loop is CASSFRTGTNEQFF. The DNA of the CDR3 is TGTGCCAGCAGTTTTCGGACAGGGACGAATGAGCAGTTCTTC.

J is TRBJ1-1 and V is TRBV2, with 7 bases aligning to TRBD1. Losses at the gene ends were 5 bases for V and 7 bases for J; bases not matched to a gene: 13. The CDR3 is made up of 15 amino acids. Looked up from germline, CDR1 is SNHLY and CDR2 is FYNNEI. CDR3 DNA: TGTGCCAGCAGTCAGGACAGGATGGTAGCCGATGAAGCTTTCTTT. Encoded protein: CASSQDRMVADEAFF.

The chain recombines TRBV7-9 with TRBJ1-4; TRBD1 might be the D (6 bases). The V end was cut by 5 bases, the J end by 11 bases, with 12 bases between. Germline lookup yields CDR1 SEHNR and CDR2 FQNEAQ (reference sequence). The CDR3 is 12 amino acids. As DNA, the CDR3 is TGTGCCAGCAGCGCTAACAGGGATAAACTGTTTTTT. Residues: CASSANRDKLFF.

This chain connects TRBV29-1 to TRBJ2-5, with D tentatively TRBD1 (5 bases). Germline V gene sequence: CDR1 SQVTM, CDR2 ANQGSEA. This CDR3 is built from 15 residues. V was cut by 1 base and J by 3 bases, with 15 bases left in between. Here the CDR3 DNA reads TGCAGCGTTGAAGGTTGGGTGGGCAGGGAAGAGACCCAGTACTTC. It translates to CSVEGWVGREETQYF.

This chain uses TRBV5-1 with TRBJ2-3; D is undetermined. CDR1 and CDR2 from the germline V gene are SGHRS and YFSETQ. The CDR3 runs to 14 residues. Trimming took off 0 bases at V and 6 bases at J, with 11 bases between the two ends. CDR3 sequence: CASSLETPGDTQYF. The CDR3 DNA sequence: TGCGCCAGCAGCTTGGAGACCCCCGGGGATACGCAGTATTTT.

The chain joins TRBV7-9 to TRBJ2-7; D remains unclear. This CDR3 spans 12 amino acids. The germline CDR1 and CDR2 sequences are SEHNR and FQNEAQ (reference sequence). Trimming took 3 bases from V and 0 from J, leaving 3 bases between them. The CDR3 sequence: CASSFSSYEQYF. Here the CDR3 DNA reads TGTGCCAGCAGCTTCAGCTCCTACGAGCAGTACTTC.

The chain has TRBV12-5 and TRBJ2-5; 7 nucleotides line up with TRBD1. Trimming at V came to 0 bases and at J to 5 bases, leaving 6 bases not matched to a gene. The CDR3 loop spans 15 amino acids. Germline CDR1 and CDR2: LGHNT and FRNRAP. The DNA of the CDR3 is TGTGCTAGTGGTTTGGTTACAGGGGCCAGGGAGACCCAGTACTTC. This translates into CASGLVTGARETQYF.

The V and J genes are TRBV25-1 and TRBJ2-5; 11 bases map to TRBD2. From germline, CDR1 is MGHDK and CDR2 SYGVNS. With 1 base clipped from V and 5 bases from J, the junction kept 6 bases outside the gene matches. The CDR3 loop spans 16 amino acids. The CDR3 sequence is CASSEWGSGGAETQYF. The CDR3 coding sequence is TGTGCCAGCAGTGAATGGGGTAGCGGGGGGGCGGAGACCCAGTACTTC.

The chain couples TRBV2 to TRBJ2-5, with 8 bases fitting TRBD2. CDR1 is SNHLY, CDR2 FYNNEI, per germline. The V and J ends lost 7 bases and 7 bases, in that order; junction bases with no gene match: 14. CDR3 length equals 15 residues. CDR3 nucleotide sequence: TGTGCCAGCATCAAAGTCTCTAGCGGGTTGGGGACCCAGTACTTC. Encoded protein: CASIKVSSGLGTQYF.

The rearrangement joins TRBV9 to TRBJ2-5; tentative D call: TRBD1 (5 bases). V was pared by 0 bases and J by 4 bases, with 13 bases between. The CDR3 sequence is 15 residues long. CDR1 and CDR2 from the germline V gene are SGDLS and YYNGEE. The CDR3 spells CASSVGSRVGETQYF. CDR3 DNA sequence: TGTGCCAGCAGCGTAGGTTCCAGGGTGGGAGAGACCCAGTACTTC.